Presented here are 29 T cell receptor beta chains from one specimen sequenced in a study of regulatory T cells in long-lasting Graves disease. Researchers made TCR beta libraries by using iRepertoire HTBI primers and running Arm-PCR on CDR3 regions. From the multiplex PCR reads, TCRdb called clonotypes with MiXCR, one entry per CDR3 protein. The sample shows 530,000 or so distinct CDR3 sequences, about 14% of them seen only once. The time point denotes: newly diagnosed GD, antithyroid drugs for less than 3 months. The TCR library was prepared using RNA isolated from PBMCs. In addition, the sample was reused for a study of T cells in Graves' hyperthyroidism and ophthalmopathy.

Sequences were derived from peripheral blood mononuclear cells (PBMCs), sampled at new diagnosis, from a patient treated with antithyroid drugs. The receptor set was obtained from a man under 40 with Graves disease.

This clonotype came up many times. The rearrangement links TRBV7-8 to TRBJ1-1, with 7 bases matching TRBD1. CDR3 length: 14 residues. Germline V CDR1 and CDR2: SGHVS, FQNEAQ. V was clipped by 3 bases and J by 3 bases; unmatched bases: 4. The CDR3 here is CASSLTGPHTEAFF. CDR3 DNA sequence: TGTGCCAGCAGCTTGACAGGGCCGCACACTGAAGCTTTCTTT.

V and J are TRBV19 and TRBJ2-7; 10 bases are shared with TRBD2. In germline, CDR1 is LNHDA, CDR2 SQIVND (reference sequence). The CDR3 is made up of 15 amino acids. Trimming removed 9 bases from V and 4 bases from J; junction bases left unmatched: 12. This CDR3 is CARSHPASGRYEQYF. The CDR3 nucleotides are TGTGCCAGAAGTCACCCGGCTAGCGGGAGATACGAGCAGTACTTC.

Regarding this clonotype: The germline gene is not matched at one end of the junction; a read error may be the cause. The chain combines TRBV5-1 with TRBJ1-1; D possibly corresponds to TRBD1 (6 bases). CDR1 is SGHRS and CDR2 is YFSETQ in the germline V gene. This CDR3 has 14 amino acids. Written as DNA, the CDR3 is TGTGCCAGCAGCGTACAGGGAATCTACACTGAAGCTTTCTTT. This encodes CASSVQGIYTEAFF.

Many counts were recorded for this clonotype. The rearrangement uses TRBV5-1 and TRBJ2-7, with 8 bases aligning to TRBD1. Germline V gives CDR1 SGHRS, CDR2 YFSETQ. The CDR3 has 15 residues. Trimming removed 2 bases from V and 2 bases from J; junction bases left unmatched: 6. In nucleotides, the CDR3 is TGCGCCAGCAGCTTATACCAGGACAGGGCCTACGAGCAGTACTTC. Translation: CASSLYQDRAYEQYF.

The gene calls are TRBV6-1 and TRBJ2-2; TRBD2 agrees at 11 bases. The CDR3 consists of 16 residues. The germline CDR1 and CDR2 sequences are MNHNS and SASEGT. V was pared by 6 bases and J by 4 bases, with 7 bases of the junction left unmatched. CDR3 in amino acids: CASRSSGRVRTGELFF. The DNA for the CDR3 is TGTGCCAGCAGGAGTAGCGGGAGGGTCCGCACCGGGGAGCTGTTTTTT.

The chain combines TRBV3-1 with TRBJ2-4; D gene unclear. Germline assignment: CDR1 LGHDT and CDR2 YNNKEL (reference sequence). The V and J ends lost 0 bases and 2 bases respectively, with 8 bases between them. CDR3 size: 15 residues. CDR3 in amino acids: CASSQEYLSKNIQYF. The CDR3, as DNA: TGTGCCAGCAGCCAAGAGTACCTCTCCAAAAACATTCAGTACTTC. Complete variable domain (other parts from reference TRBV3-1 and TRBJ2-4): DTAVSQTPKYLVTQMGNDKSIKCEQNLGHDTMYWYKQDSKKFLKIMFSYNNKELIINETVPNRFSPKSPDKAHLNLHINSLELGDSAVYFCASSQEYLSKNIQYFGAGTRLSVL.

This chain connects TRBV20-1 to TRBJ2-1; 7 bases agree with TRBD2. Germline V gene sequence: CDR1 DFQATT, CDR2 SNEGSKA (reference sequence). This CDR3 contains 14 residues. Germline trimming cut 4 bases from V and 8 bases from J; bases unmatched to any gene: 11. In DNA form, the CDR3 reads TGCAGTGCTATCAAAAGGACTAGGATCGATGAGCAGTTCTTC. Encoded protein: CSAIKRTRIDEQFF.

The V and J genes are TRBV11-2 and TRBJ2-2; 9 nucleotides line up with TRBD2. CDR3 length: 17 amino acids. After removal of 5 bases from V and 5 bases from J, the junction contained 12 bases not matched to a gene. From germline, CDR1 is SGHAT and CDR2 FQNNGV. The CDR3 region has the DNA TGTGCCAGCAGCCCAGATGGGCTAGCGGGGCGAACCGGGGAGCTGTTTTTT. Amino acids: CASSPDGLAGRTGELFF.

This clonotype was seen many times. The chain couples TRBV2 to TRBJ1-1; D gene unclear. The germline gives CDR1 SNHLY, CDR2 FYNNEI. This CDR3 is 13 amino acids long. Trimming took off 7 bases at V and 0 bases at J, with 9 bases between the two ends. The CDR3 coding sequence is TGTGCCAGCACCTTCACAGTGAACACTGAAGCTTTCTTT. Amino acids: CASTFTVNTEAFF.

There are many counts of this clonotype. The DNA of the CDR3 is TGTGCCAGCAGTTTAGCCCCCGCCACCTACAATGAGCAGTTCTTC. It yields the protein CASSLAPATYNEQFF. The chain uses TRBV27 and TRBJ2-1, with no clear D. V gave up 2 bases and J gave up 2 bases, with 10 bases separating them. Germline-derived CDR1 and CDR2 are MNHEY and SMNVEV (reference sequence). This CDR3 has 15 amino acids.

This sequence joins TRBV15 and TRBJ2-5; D is tentatively TRBD1 or TRBD2 (5 bases each). The V end was cut by 4 bases, the J end by 3 bases, with 12 bases between. The CDR3 spans 14 residues. Germline-derived CDR1 and CDR2 are LNHNV and YYDKDF (reference sequence). The CDR3 loop is CATSTRGAKETQYF. The CDR3 DNA reads TGTGCCACCAGCACCCGGGGCGCCAAAGAGACCCAGTACTTC.

This clonotype was seen at least ten times. The genes are TRBV27 and TRBJ1-6; TRBD1 might be the D (5 bases). Trimming shortened V by 2 bases and J by 0 bases, and 11 bases separated the two germline ends. Germline loops: CDR1 MNHEY, CDR2 SMNVEV (reference sequence). CDR3 length: 17 residues. The CDR3 DNA sequence: TGTGCCAGCAGTTTAAGGGGAGGGCACTCCTATAATTCACCCCTCCACTTT. Translated, it gives CASSLRGGHSYNSPLHF.

Many counts were recorded for this clonotype. This chain links TRBV11-2 with TRBJ2-1; no clear D. The CDR3 is 11 residues long. With 1 base removed from V and 9 bases from J, the gap between germline ends came to 4 bases. Germline V CDR1 and CDR2: SGHAT, FQNNGV. The DNA of the CDR3 is TGTGCCAGCAGCTTAGCGAGTGAGCAGTTCTTC. This sequence encodes CASSLASEQFF.

This clonotype has ten or more counts. The chain carries TRBV20-1 and TRBJ2-7, with 11 nucleotides matching TRBD2. CDR1 and CDR2 from the germline V gene are DFQATT and SNEGSKA (reference sequence). The J segment lost 3 bases and the V segment lost 3 bases, leaving 4 bases of the junction unmatched. CDR3 length: 14 amino acids. The CDR3 DNA reads as TGCAGTGCTAGCTCCCTAGCGGGGGGCTACGAGCAGTACTTC. Translated, it gives CSASSLAGGYEQYF.

The table lists this clonotype with many counts. V is TRBV6-2 or TRBV6-3 and J is TRBJ1-2; 7 bases map to TRBD1. J was trimmed by 4 bases and V by 5 bases; bases with no gene match: 10. The CDR3 is 15 residues long. Germline-derived CDR1 and CDR2 are MNHEY and SVGEGT. The CDR3 DNA sequence: TGTGCCAGCAGTCTGACAGGGAGTGGCGGCTATGGCTACACCTTC. This encodes CASSLTGSGGYGYTF.

This clonotype was detected many times. The chain joins TRBV2 to TRBJ1-4, with TRBD1 matching 11 bases. Trimming removed 3 bases from V and 8 bases from J; junction bases left unmatched: 2. The CDR3 contains 14 residues. Germline V CDR1 and CDR2: SNHLY, FYNNEI. CDR3 sequence: CASSEDRGPEKLFF. The CDR3 bases are TGTGCCAGCAGTGAGGACAGGGGGCCCGAAAAACTGTTTTTT.

The V call is TRBV20-1, the J call TRBJ2-1; 8 bases match TRBD2. This CDR3 is 15 amino acids long. Germline values: CDR1 DFQATT, CDR2 SNEGSKA (reference sequence). V was clipped by 1 base and J by 3 bases; unmatched bases: 5. CDR3 protein: CSARVSGSFYNEQFF. The CDR3 DNA reads TGCAGTGCTAGAGTAAGCGGGAGCTTCTACAATGAGCAGTTCTTC.

This clonotype was observed a few times. The chain has TRBV20-1 and TRBJ2-3, with 10 bases matching TRBD2. V gave up 6 bases and J gave up 6 bases; unmatched junction bases: 6. The CDR3 runs 13 residues. Germline assignment: CDR1 DFQATT and CDR2 SNEGSKA (reference sequence). The DNA of the CDR3 is TGCAGTGCCAGCGGGAGGGCCCCGGATACGCAGTATTTT. Translating gives CSASGRAPDTQYF.

Many counts were recorded for this clonotype. The CDR3 region has the DNA TGCAGCGTTGAGGTGTCCAGGAAAGAAAAACTGTTTTTT. It specifies CSVEVSRKEKLFF. J is TRBJ1-4 and V is TRBV29-1; no firm D call. Trimming took off 3 bases at V and 8 bases at J, with 13 bases between the two ends. This CDR3 contains 13 residues. Germline V gene lookup returns CDR1 SQVTM and CDR2 ANQGSEA.

This chain joins TRBV13 and TRBJ1-6; 9 nucleotides agree with TRBD1. Germline CDR1 and CDR2: PRHDT and FYEKMQ (reference sequence). This CDR3 region has 15 residues. The V and J ends lost 4 bases and 8 bases, in that order; junction bases with no gene match: 6. This chain's CDR3 is CASSSKDRGDSPLHF. In DNA form, the CDR3 reads TGTGCCAGCAGCTCGAAGGACAGGGGTGATTCACCCCTCCACTTT.

This clonotype was detected ten times or more. The V and J genes are TRBV10-2 and TRBJ2-7; the D gene is possibly TRBD2 (6 bases). From germline, CDR1 is WSHSY and CDR2 SAAADI. The CDR3 is 14 amino acids. Trimming took off 0 bases at V and 12 bases at J, with 18 bases between the two ends. The CDR3 nucleotides are TGCGCCAGCAGTGAGTCCGGGGGTGAGGAAACGGCGTACTTC. This sequence encodes CASSESGGEETAYF.

This clonotype was seen many times. The chain links TRBV5-4 to TRBJ2-1; 7 bases fit TRBD2. The trim removed 10 bases at V and 2 bases at J, leaving 15 bases unmatched. This CDR3 contains 16 residues. Looked up from germline, CDR1 is SGHNT and CDR2 is YYREEE (reference sequence). CDR3 DNA sequence: TGTGCCGTAGGAGGATTAGGCGGGAGTGCCTACAATGAGCAGTTCTTC. Amino acid sequence: CAVGGLGGSAYNEQFF.

This clonotype has a handful of counts. One junction end disagrees with the germline gene, perhaps due to a read error. This chain links TRBV20-1 with TRBJ2-7; the D gene is possibly TRBD1 (5 bases). Germline V lookup: CDR1 DFQATT, CDR2 SNEGSKA (reference sequence). The CDR3 length is 13 residues. The CDR3: CRARRQGDYEQYF. CDR3 coding DNA: TGCAGAGCTAGGCGGCAGGGCGACTACGAGCAGTACTTC.

With respect to this clonotype: A much bigger clone sits one base away, suggesting this may be a read error. V gene TRBV30 combines with J gene TRBJ2-7; TRBD1 matches at 8 bases. CDR1 is GTSNPN, CDR2 SVGIG, per germline (reference sequence). The junction had 14 bases not matched to a gene; V was cut back by 1 base and J by 6 bases. The CDR3 totals 16 residues. The CDR3 spells CAWSGRRTGQAAEQYF. The CDR3 bases are TGTGCCTGGAGTGGAAGGCGGACAGGGCAAGCAGCCGAGCAGTACTTC. Variable domain in full (rest from reference TRBV30 and TRBJ2-7): SQTIHQWPATLVQPVGSPLSLECTVEGTSNPNLYWYRQAAGRGLQLLFYSVGIGQISSEVPQNLSASRPQDRQFILSSKKLLLSDSGFYLCAWSGRRTGQAAEQYFGPGTRLTVT.

This clonotype was observed at least ten times. The chain employs TRBV28 and TRBJ2-5; maybe TRBD1 (6 bases). Trimming stripped 5 bases from V and 3 bases from J, with 10 bases between. In germline, CDR1 is MDHEN, CDR2 SYDVKM. The CDR3 is 13 amino acids. This chain's CDR3 is CASSQGREETQYF. CDR3 in DNA: TGTGCCAGCAGTCAGGGGCGGGAAGAGACCCAGTACTTC.

This clonotype was seen ten or more times. The V and J genes are TRBV29-1 and TRBJ2-7; no clear D gene. V was trimmed by 3 bases and J by 7 bases, leaving 10 bases between them. The germline V gene has CDR1 SQVTM and CDR2 ANQGSEA. CDR3 length: 11 residues. The CDR3 spells CSVDDALEQYF. The CDR3 region has the DNA TGCAGCGTTGATGATGCCCTTGAGCAGTACTTC.

This rearrangement joins TRBV5-1 to TRBJ2-7; possibly TRBD1 for D (5 bases). Looked up from germline, CDR1 is SGHRS and CDR2 is YFSETQ. CDR3 length: 15 residues. The V gene lost 0 bases and the J gene lost 2 bases, with 12 bases spanning the gap. The CDR3 region has the DNA TGCGCCAGCAGCTTGGGGCAGGGAAGGACCTACGAGCAGTACTTC. Protein sequence: CASSLGQGRTYEQYF.

This clonotype was counted a few times. This chain joins TRBV7-2 and TRBJ2-7; 8 bases map to TRBD2. Germline V gives CDR1 SGHTA, CDR2 FQGNSA. CDR3 length: 15 amino acids. After removal of 6 bases from V and 2 bases from J, the junction contained 9 bases not matched to a gene. CDR3 bases: TGTGCCAGCAGACCGAGCGGGAGAGCCACCTACGAGCAGTACTTC. It translates to CASRPSGRATYEQYF.

This clonotype was seen a handful of times. The J gene is TRBJ2-5, the V gene TRBV18; 7 bases agree with TRBD1. The germline CDR1 and CDR2 sequences are KGHSH and LQKENI. Trimming took 1 base from V and 5 from J; bases not matched to a gene: 4. The CDR3 is 14 amino acids. The CDR3 DNA is TGTGCCAGCTCACCACGACAGGGCAGCGAGACCCAGTACTTC. Translated, it gives CASSPRQGSETQYF.